One and the same sample provided the 18 T cell receptor beta chains below, sequenced in a study of cytomegalovirus exposure and HLA in healthy donors. Amplification used 60 Vbeta primers and 13 Jbeta primers. Measured with immunoSEQ multiplex PCR; TCRdb has only the in-frame clones, and not every one. The repertoire holds 130,000 or so clones, with approximately 82% as singletons. The sample taken for sequencing was PBMCs. Receptor source: a woman aged 40 to 50 in good health and CMV-seronegative.

This rearrangement joins TRBV27 to TRBJ2-7; 11 bases agree with TRBD1. Germline CDR1 is MNHEY and CDR2 is SMNVEV (reference sequence). J lost 7 bases, V lost 6 bases, and 8 bases had no gene match. The CDR3 has 14 residues. Written as DNA, the CDR3 is TGTGCCAGCAGCCGTGGACAGGGGGCGTATGAGCAGTACTTC. It specifies CASSRGQGAYEQYF.

The chain joins TRBV19 to TRBJ2-1; D possibly corresponds to TRBD2 (6 bases). The length of the CDR3 is 14 residues. Germline loops: CDR1 LNHDA, CDR2 SQIVND (reference sequence). V was shortened by 7 bases and J by 6 bases, with 16 bases between the two germline ends. The DNA of the CDR3 is TGTGCCAGTACCACAGTGAGGAGGGGCAATGAGCAGTTCTTC. Translated: CASTTVRRGNEQFF. The complete variable domain, with remaining parts taken from reference TRBV19 and TRBJ2-1, reads DGGITQSPKYLFRKEGQNVTLSCEQNLNHDAMYWYRQDPGQGLRLIYYSQIVNDFQKGDIAEGYSVSREKKESFPLTVTSAQKNPTAFYLCASTTVRRGNEQFFGPGTRLTVL.

V usage is TRBV20-1 and J usage is TRBJ2-1, with D possibly being TRBD2 (5 bases). The CDR3 runs to 11 residues. The germline gives CDR1 DFQATT, CDR2 SNEGSKA (reference sequence). Trimming removed 8 bases from V and 12 bases from J, with 17 bases in between. The DNA for the CDR3 is TGCAGTACAATAACGGGGATGGGGCAGTTCTTC. It is translated as CSTITGMGQFF.

With respect to this clone: The same CDR3 is also encoded by other DNA sequences in this sample. The chain combines TRBV18 with TRBJ2-5; no reliable D call. With 2 bases removed from V and 3 bases from J, the gap between germline ends came to 4 bases. Germline lookup yields CDR1 KGHSH and CDR2 LQKENI. CDR3 length: 12 amino acids. The CDR3, as DNA: TGTGCCAGCTCACCAGCAGAAGAGACCCAGTACTTC. Its protein is CASSPAEETQYF.

The chain uses TRBV5-1 and TRBJ2-2; 12 bases fit TRBD1. Germline CDR1 SGHRS, CDR2 YFSETQ. Trimming removed 1 base from V and 6 bases from J; junction bases left unmatched: 4. The CDR3 loop spans 16 amino acids. The CDR3 region is CASSLRGQGAAGELFF. The CDR3 coding sequence is TGCGCCAGCAGCTTGAGGGGACAGGGGGCAGCCGGGGAGCTGTTTTTT. The whole variable domain, filled in from reference TRBV5-1 and TRBJ2-2, reads KAGVTQTPRYLIKTRGQQVTLSCSPISGHRSVSWYQQTPGQGLQFLFEYFSETQRNKGNFPGRFSGRQFSNSRSEMNVSTLELGDSALYLCASSLRGQGAAGELFFGEGSRLTVL.

The gene calls are TRBV28 and TRBJ2-3; 8 bases map to TRBD2. Germline V gene sequence: CDR1 MDHEN, CDR2 SYDVKM. CDR3 length: 14 amino acids. V lost 5 bases to trimming and J lost 6 bases; unmatched junction nucleotides: 7. The CDR3 loop is CASSREREWDTQYF. In DNA form, the CDR3 reads TGTGCCAGCAGTCGCGAGCGGGAGTGGGATACGCAGTATTTT. Full variable domain (rest looked up from reference TRBV28 and TRBJ2-3): DVKVTQSSRYLVKRTGEKVFLECVQDMDHENMFWYRQDPGLGLRLIYFSYDVKMKEKGDIPEGYSVSREKKERFSLILESASTNQTSMYLCASSREREWDTQYFGPGTRLTVL.

The rearrangement links TRBV6-1 to TRBJ1-4, with 7 bases matching TRBD1. The CDR3 contains 14 residues. Trimming took 5 bases from V and 4 from J; bases not matched to a gene: 4. The germline V gene has CDR1 MNHNS and CDR2 SASEGT. As DNA, the CDR3 is TGTGCCAGCAGTAGGGACAGCAATAATGAAAAACTGTTTTTT. It translates to CASSRDSNNEKLFF.

The chain combines TRBV2 with TRBJ2-7, with TRBD1 identical over 8 bases. V was pared by 4 bases and J by 6 bases, with 8 bases of the junction left unmatched. The CDR3 length is 14 residues. Germline lookup yields CDR1 SNHLY and CDR2 FYNNEI. CDR3 in DNA: TGTGCCAGCAGTGGGGACAGGCTGTGGGTCGAGCAGTACTTC. This gives the protein CASSGDRLWVEQYF. Combining the CDR3 with reference TRBV2 and TRBJ2-7 gives the whole variable domain EPEVTQTPSHQVTQMGQEVILRCVPISNHLYFYWYRQILGQKVEFLVSFYNNEISEKSEIFDDQFSVERPDGSNFTLKIRSTKLEDSAMYFCASSGDRLWVEQYFGPGTRLTVT.

The chain couples TRBV5-4 to TRBJ2-2; 9 bases map to TRBD2. V lost 0 bases to trimming and J lost 2 bases; unmatched junction nucleotides: 5. Germline V gene lookup returns CDR1 SGHNT and CDR2 YYREEE (reference sequence). The CDR3 covers 17 residues. Here the CDR3 reads CASSLGLSGGNTGELFF. As DNA, the CDR3 is TGTGCCAGCAGCTTGGGGCTTAGCGGGGGTAACACCGGGGAGCTGTTTTTT.

This clone was observed once. The rearrangement joins TRBV7-3 to TRBJ2-3, with 13 bases matching TRBD2. The junction had 4 bases not matched to a gene; V was cut back by 2 bases and J by 5 bases. The CDR3 has 16 amino acids. Germline V gene data show CDR1 as SGHTA and CDR2 as FQGTGA. CDR3 nucleotide sequence: TGTGCCAGCAGCTTAGGACTAGCGGGAGACCTAGATACGCAGTATTTT. Translation: CASSLGLAGDLDTQYF.

V and J are TRBV27 and TRBJ2-7, with TRBD2 identical over 12 bases. CDR1 is MNHEY, CDR2 SMNVEV, per germline (reference sequence). The trim removed 6 bases at V and 1 base at J, leaving 4 bases unmatched. CDR3 size: 15 residues. CDR3 in DNA: TGTGCCAGCAGACCCGGGACTAGCGGGTCCTACGAGCAGTACTTC. It encodes CASRPGTSGSYEQYF.

The genes are TRBV10-1 and TRBJ1-1; D is ambiguous. V was shortened by 0 bases and J by 11 bases, with 13 bases between the two germline ends. CDR1 and CDR2 (germline): WNHNN, SYGVQD (reference sequence). The CDR3 runs to 13 residues. The CDR3 DNA follows: TGCGCCAGCAGTGAGTCGACCGCAGGCATGGCTTTCTTT. Translating it yields CASSESTAGMAFF.

This chain uses TRBV11-1 with TRBJ2-1; maybe TRBD2 (5 bases). There are 16 residues in the CDR3. V was pared by 2 bases and J by 5 bases, with 16 bases between. Germline loops: CDR1 SGHAT, CDR2 FQDESV (reference sequence). CDR3 in amino acids: CASSLYEGRVNNEQFF. In DNA, the CDR3 is TGTGCCAGCAGCTTATACGAGGGAAGGGTAAACAATGAGCAGTTCTTC.

This sequence joins TRBV11-1 and TRBJ2-1; TRBD2 might be the D (5 bases). The CDR3 consists of 15 residues. Germline V gene sequence: CDR1 SGHAT, CDR2 FQDESV (reference sequence). V lost 5 bases to trimming and J lost 9 bases, with 20 bases between them. The CDR3 region has the DNA TGTGCCAGCAGCGGGAGAGTTAATACGGGCCTTGAGCAGTTCTTC. Translation gives CASSGRVNTGLEQFF.

The rearrangement joins TRBV28 to TRBJ2-3; TRBD1 might be the D (5 bases). Trimming removed 6 bases from V and 6 bases from J, with 10 bases in between. Germline V lookup: CDR1 MDHEN, CDR2 SYDVKM. CDR3 length: 12 amino acids. CDR3 in amino acids: CASRQVFDTQYF. The CDR3 nucleotides read TGTGCCAGCAGACAGGTTTTCGATACGCAGTATTTT.

J is TRBJ2-7 and V is TRBV18; TRBD2 matches at 13 bases. V was pared by 3 bases and J by 4 bases, with 3 bases of the junction left unmatched. In germline, CDR1 is KGHSH, CDR2 LQKENI. The CDR3 consists of 15 residues. CDR3 sequence (DNA): TGTGCCAGCTCACCTACTAGCGGGAGGGAGTACGAGCAGTACTTC. Its translation: CASSPTSGREYEQYF.

This clone was found a few times. The rearrangement uses TRBV5-3 and TRBJ1-4, with 9 bases lining up with TRBD1. TRBV5-3 is sorted into the ORF group, with uncertain function. The CDR3 covers 18 residues. Trimming at V came to 4 bases and at J to 4 bases, leaving 14 bases not matched to a gene. CDR3 sequence (DNA): TGTGCCAGAAGCGGAAAACGGGACAGGGAGAACCTTAATGAAAAACTGTTTTTT. This codes for CARSGKRDRENLNEKLFF.

V and J are TRBV10-1 and TRBJ2-7; 10 bases are shared with TRBD1. Germline loops: CDR1 WNHNN, CDR2 SYGVQD (reference sequence). The CDR3 consists of 17 residues. Germline trimming cut 3 bases from V and 3 bases from J; bases unmatched to any gene: 11. The CDR3 sequence is CASSEFRIRDRGYEQYF. The CDR3 nucleotides are TGCGCCAGCAGTGAATTTCGGATTCGGGACAGGGGCTACGAGCAGTACTTC.